The 14 T cell receptor beta chains given below trace back to one sample, sequenced in a study of T cell responses to AZD1222 COVID-19 vaccine. Sequencing used immunoSEQ multiplex PCR; TCRdb keeps in-frame clones, though not all of them. The sample lists 85,000 to 130,000 clones; more than 75% were seen once. The source was peripheral blood, collected on day 0 of AZD1222 vaccination. The receptors shown here come from an adult in good health.

With respect to this clone: The junction departs from germline at one end; a sequencing error may be responsible. The chain links TRBV7-2 to TRBJ1-1, with a tentative D call TRBD1 (5 bases). CDR1 is SGHTA and CDR2 is FQGNSA in the germline V gene. The CDR3 has 15 residues. CDR3 coding DNA: TGTGCCAGCAGCCCGAAGGGGACGGGAATCGGGGAGCTTTCTTGG. It specifies CASSPKGTGIGELSW.

The chain is built from TRBV5-4 and TRBJ2-5, with 10 bases matching TRBD2. The CDR3 has 13 amino acids. CDR1 and CDR2 from the germline V gene are SGHNT and YYREEE (reference sequence). Unmatched junction bases numbered 2, after V lost 4 bases and J lost 5 bases. CDR3: CASSRAGGETQYF. In nucleotides, the CDR3 is TGTGCCAGCAGCCGAGCGGGGGGGGAGACCCAGTACTTC.

The chain employs TRBV6-5 and TRBJ1-1; the D is unclear. V dropped 5 bases and J dropped 6 bases, with 16 bases sitting between them. CDR1 MNHEY and CDR2 SVGAGI come from the germline V gene. The CDR3 is 14 residues long. The CDR3 loop is CASSREFWASEAFF. Here the CDR3 DNA reads TGTGCCAGCAGTCGGGAGTTCTGGGCTTCTGAAGCTTTCTTT.

The chain recombines TRBV10-1 with TRBJ2-7; 11 bases map to TRBD1. The germline V gene has CDR1 WNHNN and CDR2 SYGVQD (reference sequence). The trim removed 0 bases at V and 3 bases at J, leaving 10 bases unmatched. This CDR3 has 18 amino acids. CDR3: CASSESRRTGGEGYEQYF. For the CDR3, the DNA is TGCGCCAGCAGTGAGTCCCGACGGACAGGGGGCGAGGGCTACGAGCAGTACTTC.

V usage is TRBV5-5 and J usage is TRBJ2-1; D is perhaps TRBD2 (6 bases). Deletions cut 2 bases from V and 0 bases from J, with 15 bases between. The CDR3 runs to 17 residues. CDR1 SGHKS and CDR2 YYEKEE come from the germline V gene (reference sequence). The CDR3 bases are TGTGCCAGCAGCTTCTTTGTTGGGGGGAGCTCCTACAATGAGCAGTTCTTC. Amino acid sequence: CASSFFVGGSSYNEQFF.

This chain uses TRBV6-2 or TRBV6-3 with TRBJ1-6; 8 bases map to TRBD1. Germline loops: CDR1 MNHEY, CDR2 SVGEGT. The CDR3 has 19 amino acids. V was pared by 2 bases and J by 1 base, with 10 bases of the junction left unmatched. CDR3 sequence reads: CASSYAYGQGESYNSPLHF. For the CDR3, the DNA is TGTGCCAGCAGTTACGCCTACGGACAGGGCGAGTCCTATAATTCACCCCTCCACTTT.

The J gene is TRBJ1-2, the V gene TRBV18, with 7 positions matching TRBD1. The V gene end was trimmed by 6 bases and the J gene end by 6 bases; junction bases not matched to a gene: 4. The germline gives CDR1 KGHSH, CDR2 LQKENI. The CDR3 contains 12 residues. This CDR3 reads CASSTGLDGYTF. The CDR3 nucleotides read TGTGCCAGCTCGACAGGGTTAGATGGCTACACCTTC.

The V and J genes are TRBV18 and TRBJ1-3, with D possibly TRBD1 on 5 matching bases. This CDR3 is built from 16 residues. Between the trimmed V and J ends, which lost 1 base and 2 bases, there was a span of 12 bases. From germline, CDR1 is KGHSH and CDR2 LQKENI. CDR3 sequence (DNA): TGTGCCAGCTCACCACGAACAGGAATCACTGGAAACACCATATATTTT. This encodes CASSPRTGITGNTIYF.

The genes are TRBV10-3 and TRBJ2-1, with unresolved D. The V gene lost 4 bases and the J gene lost 3 bases, with 13 bases spanning the gap. CDR3 length equals 15 residues. Germline V gives CDR1 ENHRY, CDR2 SYGVKD. The CDR3 DNA reads TGTGCCATCAGTGTAGGGCCCCTTGGCTACAATGAGCAGTTCTTC. It yields the protein CAISVGPLGYNEQFF.

Only one count was recorded for this clone. The J gene is TRBJ2-7, the V gene TRBV24-1, with 14 bases that match TRBD2. This CDR3 is 16 amino acids long. The germline CDR1 and CDR2 sequences are KGHDR and SFDVKD. V dropped 3 bases and J dropped 6; count of bases not matched to a gene: 6. The CDR3 spells CATSDPGTSGGVEQYF. As DNA, the CDR3 is TGTGCCACCAGTGATCCCGGGACTAGCGGGGGAGTCGAGCAGTACTTC.

This sequence joins TRBV5-1 and TRBJ1-5; D unresolved. The V end was cut by 3 bases, the J end by 4 bases, with 11 bases between. CDR3 length: 14 amino acids. Germline V gene sequence: CDR1 SGHRS, CDR2 YFSETQ. The CDR3 here is CASSSDGGNQPQHF. As DNA, the CDR3 is TGCGCCAGCAGCTCGGACGGTGGAAATCAGCCCCAGCATTTT.

The gene calls are TRBV6-2 or TRBV6-3 and TRBJ1-1; no clear D. This CDR3 spans 14 amino acids. Germline CDR1 MNHEY, CDR2 SVGEGT. Trimming took off 2 bases at V and 2 bases at J, with 9 bases between the two ends. CDR3: CASSYGNGNTEAFF. DNA of the CDR3: TGTGCCAGCAGTTACGGTAACGGAAACACTGAAGCTTTCTTT.

The chain couples TRBV6-5 to TRBJ1-5, with unresolved D. The CDR3 consists of 13 residues. Trimming shortened V by 0 bases and J by 7 bases, and 7 bases separated the two germline ends. Germline values: CDR1 MNHEY, CDR2 SVGAGI. The CDR3 loop reads CASSYSPGQPQHF. DNA of the CDR3: TGTGCCAGCAGTTACTCTCCAGGCCAGCCCCAGCATTTT.

V is TRBV20-1 and J is TRBJ2-1, with D perhaps assigned TRBD1 or TRBD2 (6 bases each). Trimming stripped 6 bases from V and 7 bases from J, with 10 bases between. The CDR3 totals 11 residues. Germline-derived CDR1 and CDR2 are DFQATT and SNEGSKA (reference sequence). Here the CDR3 reads CSAEGGNEQFF. DNA of the CDR3: TGCAGTGCAGAGGGGGGTAATGAGCAGTTCTTC.